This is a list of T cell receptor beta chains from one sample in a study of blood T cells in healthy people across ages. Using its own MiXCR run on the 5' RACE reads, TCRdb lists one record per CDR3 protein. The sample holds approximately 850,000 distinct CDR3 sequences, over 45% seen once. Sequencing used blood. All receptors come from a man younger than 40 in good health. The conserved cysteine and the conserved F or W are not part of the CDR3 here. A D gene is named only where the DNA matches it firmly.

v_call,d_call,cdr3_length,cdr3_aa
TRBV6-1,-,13,ASSPGPNSYNEQF
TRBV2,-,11,ASHSSRTDTQY
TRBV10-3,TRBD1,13,VINRDRGSGDTQY
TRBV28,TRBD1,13,ASRSLDRVGETQY
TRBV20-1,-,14,SAKDPLGGTYNEQF
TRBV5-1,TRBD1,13,ASSFNRGPTNEQF
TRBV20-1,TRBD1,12,SARITGENSPLH
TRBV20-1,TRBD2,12,SASNPSGNYEQY
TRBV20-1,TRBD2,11,SAARSGSYEQY
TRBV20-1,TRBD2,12,SARVPGLATEQY
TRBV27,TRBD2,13,ASLRLAGNHYEQY
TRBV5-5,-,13,ASSLVGPRGETQY
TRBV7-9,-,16,ASSLGVGYLGTHYEQY
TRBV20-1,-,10,SAIPEGDTQY
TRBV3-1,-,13,ASSQGTIRTDTQY
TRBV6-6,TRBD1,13,ASSYGTGQGEKLF
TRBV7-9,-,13,ASSSGGSGYNEQF
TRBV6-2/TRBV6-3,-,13,ASSYFQIGANVLT
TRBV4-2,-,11,ASSQGRRDEQF
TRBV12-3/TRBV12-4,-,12,ASSRIEGHDEQY
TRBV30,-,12,AWSLGRTNEKLF
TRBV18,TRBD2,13,ASSPSGLAPYEQY
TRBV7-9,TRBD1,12,ASSSMDRGYEQF
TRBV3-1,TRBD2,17,ASSQDGQAGADAYNEQF
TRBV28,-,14,ASTEYVQETNYGYT
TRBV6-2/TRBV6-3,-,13,ANSYGGGRNTEAF
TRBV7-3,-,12,ASSFTSNTGELF
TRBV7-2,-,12,ASSLDVLGDEQY
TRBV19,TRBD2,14,ATKRTSGALRNEQF
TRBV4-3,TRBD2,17,ASSRVGGLAGTVGNEQF
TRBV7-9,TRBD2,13,ASSLVSSGSREQF
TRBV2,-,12,ASIGSLSTDTQY
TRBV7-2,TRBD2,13,ASSLGAGGFDEQY
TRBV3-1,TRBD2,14,ASSQEASGSYNEQF
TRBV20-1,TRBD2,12,SALWAGAYNEQY